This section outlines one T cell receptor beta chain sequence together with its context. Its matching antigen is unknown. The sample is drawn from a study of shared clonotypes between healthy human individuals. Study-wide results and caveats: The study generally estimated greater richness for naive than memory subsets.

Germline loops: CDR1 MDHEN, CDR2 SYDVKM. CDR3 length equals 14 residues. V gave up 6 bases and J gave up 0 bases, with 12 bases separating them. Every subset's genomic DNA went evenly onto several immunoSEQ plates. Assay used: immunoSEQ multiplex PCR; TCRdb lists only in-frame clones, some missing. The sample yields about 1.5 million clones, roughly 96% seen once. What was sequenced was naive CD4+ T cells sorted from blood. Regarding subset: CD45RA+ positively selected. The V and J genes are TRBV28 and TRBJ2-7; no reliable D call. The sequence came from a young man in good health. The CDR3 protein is CASSSRPSSYEQYF. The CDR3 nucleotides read TGTGCCAGCAGCTCTAGACCCAGCTCCTACGAGCAGTACTTC.